This entry lists 19 T cell receptor beta chains sequenced from one sample in a study of T cells after yellow fever vaccination (dated by TCRdb to between 2017 and 2020). Receptor amplification or capture employed 5' RACE. Reads for this sample came from an Illumina HiSeq 2500. TCRdb itself trimmed the public reads at Q25 with fastp, ran MiXCR and retained productive beta chains. Every distinct CDR3 protein forms one entry, paired with its most common genes and DNA. For this sample the table gives around 600,000 distinct CDR3 sequences, of which approximately 13% were detected only once. The leading ten clones occupy just under 15% of the sample. This specimen's treatment or condition label, per the study, means: live attenuated yellow fever vaccine strain. Specimen: PBMCs, collected on the day of the yellow fever booster vaccination. The receptors here all came from a man aged 30-40 years who received the YFV17D yellow fever vaccine.

This clonotype was found a few times. V usage is TRBV20-1 and J usage is TRBJ2-3; 10 bases map to TRBD2. Losses at the gene ends were 6 bases for V and 3 bases for J; bases not matched to a gene: 0. Germline values: CDR1 DFQATT, CDR2 SNEGSKA (reference sequence). This CDR3 spans 12 amino acids. The DNA of the CDR3 is TGCAGTGCGGGACTAGCGACAGATACGCAGTATTTT. This sequence encodes CSAGLATDTQYF.

The V gene is TRBV9, the J gene TRBJ1-1; D call uncertain. CDR1 is SGDLS and CDR2 is YYNGEE in the germline V gene. V was clipped by 2 bases and J by 4 bases, with 9 bases between them. The CDR3 totals 13 residues. CDR3 protein: CASSVTPGTEAFF. CDR3 sequence (DNA): TGTGCCAGCAGCGTCACCCCGGGCACTGAAGCTTTCTTT. The whole variable domain, remainder taken from reference TRBV9 and TRBJ1-1, is DSGVTQTPKHLITATGQRVTLRCSPRSGDLSVYWYQQSLDQGLQFLIQYYNGEERAKGNILERFSAQQFPDLHSELNLSSLELGDSALYFCASSVTPGTEAFFGQGTRLTVV.

This clonotype was observed many times. This chain connects TRBV20-1 to TRBJ2-5; D may be TRBD1 (5 bases). Per germline, CDR1 DFQATT and CDR2 SNEGSKA (reference sequence). The CDR3 has 11 residues. Trimming pared 6 bases from V and 5 bases from J, leaving 10 bases between. The CDR3, as DNA: TGCAGTGCCAGGGTTCCGGAGACCCAGTACTTC. Its protein is CSARVPETQYF.

Only a few counts were recorded for this clonotype. The rearrangement links TRBV6-1 to TRBJ2-1, with D possibly matching TRBD2 (6 bases). CDR3 length: 15 amino acids. Germline CDR1 MNHNS, CDR2 SASEGT. With 8 bases removed from V and 4 bases from J, the gap between germline ends came to 18 bases. This CDR3 is CASYPTRGGYNEQFF. The DNA of the CDR3 is TGTGCCAGCTATCCCACGCGGGGCGGGTACAATGAGCAGTTCTTC.

There are a few counts of this clonotype. The chain is built from TRBV20-1 and TRBJ1-2; the D gene is possibly TRBD1 (5 bases). V was clipped by 3 bases and J by 2 bases, with 7 bases between them. The CDR3 totals 12 residues. Germline V gene data show CDR1 as DFQATT and CDR2 as SNEGSKA (reference sequence). CDR3 sequence: CSASPGNYGYTF. The CDR3, as DNA: TGCAGTGCTAGTCCAGGGAACTATGGCTACACCTTC.

This rearrangement joins TRBV10-3 to TRBJ2-5; 7 bases map to TRBD1. The CDR3 has 14 amino acids. J lost 7 bases, V lost 7 bases, and 12 bases had no gene match. Germline CDR1 and CDR2: ENHRY and SYGVKD. As DNA, the CDR3 is TGTGCCATCAACCCCGGACAGGTCACTGGGACCCAGTACTTC. Protein: CAINPGQVTGTQYF.

The chain employs TRBV29-1 and TRBJ1-4, with D unresolved. Per the germline V gene, CDR1 is SQVTM and CDR2 is ANQGSEA. This CDR3 spans 10 amino acids. The V end was cut by 7 bases, the J end by 8 bases, with 8 bases between. In DNA form, the CDR3 reads TGCAGCGACCTGGACGAAAAACTGTTTTTT. This gives the protein CSDLDEKLFF.

This rearrangement joins TRBV28 to TRBJ2-1, with D perhaps TRBD1 (6 bases). Trimming cost V 6 bases and J 6 bases, with 12 bases left between them. CDR1 MDHEN and CDR2 SYDVKM come from the germline V gene. The CDR3 loop spans 13 amino acids. CDR3 DNA: TGTGCCAGCAGAGGGGGACCCCCCAATGAGCAGTTCTTC. Its protein is CASRGGPPNEQFF.

In this sample, this clonotype turned up many times. The chain combines TRBV19 with TRBJ2-7; no clear D gene. This CDR3 comprises 12 residues. Per germline, CDR1 LNHDA and CDR2 SQIVND (reference sequence). V lost 10 bases to trimming and J lost 0 bases, with 10 bases between them. CDR3 in DNA: TGTGCCACCGCCCAGGCCTCCTACGAGCAGTACTTC. Encoded protein: CATAQASYEQYF.

The table lists this clonotype with a few counts. CDR3 DNA: TGTGCCAGCAAATTCTTGGGAGAGGAGACCCAGTACTTC. This gives the protein CASKFLGEETQYF. The gene calls are TRBV7-6 and TRBJ2-5; D is possibly TRBD2 (5 bases). The CDR3 covers 13 residues. V was shortened by 7 bases and J by 5 bases, with 14 bases between the two germline ends. Germline V gene lookup returns CDR1 SGHVS and CDR2 FNYEAQ. The full variable domain, with the rest looked up from reference TRBV7-6 and TRBJ2-5, is GAGVSQSPRYKVTKRGQDVALRCDPISGHVSLYWYRQALGQGPEFLTYFNYEAQQDKSGLPNDRFSAERPEGSISTLTIQRTEQRDSAMYRCASKFLGEETQYFGPGTRLLVL.

The chain is built from TRBV29-1 and TRBJ1-1, with a weak D call TRBD1 (5 bases). With 6 bases removed from V and 2 bases from J, the gap between germline ends came to 10 bases. The germline V gene encodes CDR1 SQVTM and CDR2 ANQGSEA. CDR3 length equals 12 residues. The CDR3 here is CSVRGANTEAFF. DNA for the CDR3: TGCAGCGTCCGAGGGGCTAACACTGAAGCTTTCTTT.

This sequence joins TRBV20-1 and TRBJ2-7, with 14 bases matching TRBD2. The CDR3 has 17 amino acids. CDR1 DFQATT and CDR2 SNEGSKA come from the germline V gene (reference sequence). J gave up 2 bases and V 3 bases, and 9 bases lay outside the gene matches. The DNA for the CDR3 is TGCAGTGCTAGCGGCAGCGCGACTAGCGGGAGGGCCTACGAGCAGTACTTC. Translated, it gives CSASGSATSGRAYEQYF.

Notes on this clonotype: At one of its ends the junction is not consistent with the germline gene, which may arise from a read error. The CDR3 protein is CSVCVAGASYEQHF. In DNA, the CDR3 is TGCAGCGTCTGCGTAGCGGGAGCTTCCTACGAGCAGCACTTC. The chain has TRBV29-1 and TRBJ2-7; 9 positions agree with TRBD2. Germline CDR1 SQVTM, CDR2 ANQGSEA. The length of the CDR3 is 14 residues.

This clonotype turned up a few times. The CDR3 loop is CAISESGAVQETQYF. The CDR3, as DNA: TGTGCCATCAGTGAGTCCGGAGCAGTTCAAGAGACCCAGTACTTC. The rearrangement joins TRBV10-3 to TRBJ2-5, with no clear D. CDR3 size: 15 residues. Trimming shortened V by 0 bases and J by 2 bases, and 10 bases separated the two germline ends. Germline V CDR1 and CDR2: ENHRY, SYGVKD.

This clonotype has just a few counts. The V and J genes are TRBV20-1 and TRBJ2-3; D is possibly TRBD2 (6 bases). Trimming shortened V by 6 bases and J by 4 bases, and 20 bases separated the two germline ends. The length of the CDR3 is 15 residues. Per the germline V gene, CDR1 is DFQATT and CDR2 is SNEGSKA (reference sequence). For the CDR3, the DNA is TGCAGTGCGCGACCGATAGGAGGGGAACCAGATACGCAGTATTTT. Translated: CSARPIGGEPDTQYF.

This clonotype was counted a few times. This chain joins TRBV12-5 and TRBJ2-1, with 8 bases lining up with TRBD2. The J segment lost 8 bases and the V segment lost 1 base, leaving 4 bases of the junction unmatched. The germline gives CDR1 LGHNT, CDR2 FRNRAP. This CDR3 has 14 residues. CDR3 DNA: TGTGCTAGTGGTTTGGAGGGACTAGTCTATGAGCAGTTCTTC. This sequence encodes CASGLEGLVYEQFF.

Comment on this clonotype: Being one base from a much bigger clone, this may be a read error. The rearrangement links TRBV20-1 to TRBJ2-3; D unclear. Germline V CDR1 and CDR2: DFQATT, SNEGSKA (reference sequence). The CDR3 length is 12 residues. CDR3 protein: CGANWDTDTQYF. The CDR3 bases are TGCGGTGCTAATTGGGATACAGATACGCAGTATTTT.

The chain employs TRBV7-9 and TRBJ2-7, with D uncertain. The CDR3 extends over 12 amino acids. Germline V gives CDR1 SEHNR, CDR2 FQNEAQ (reference sequence). With 2 bases removed from V and 6 bases from J, the gap between germline ends came to 8 bases. The CDR3 DNA reads as TGTGCCAGCAGCTTACAAGCTCCCGAGCAGTACTTC. Its translation is CASSLQAPEQYF.

This clonotype has a handful of counts. The chain recombines TRBV5-1 with TRBJ2-3; a possible D gene is TRBD2 (5 bases). The CDR3 is 14 amino acids. The germline gives CDR1 SGHRS, CDR2 YFSETQ. The V gene lost 4 bases and the J gene lost 6 bases, with 15 bases spanning the gap. This CDR3 reads CASSLWTVQDTQYF. In nucleotides, the CDR3 is TGCGCCAGCAGCCTGTGGACTGTACAGGATACGCAGTATTTT.